This is a list of T cell receptor beta chains from one sample in a study of shared clonotypes between healthy human individuals. The data were produced by immunoSEQ multiplex PCR, yet TCRdb's version contains in-frame clones alone and is incomplete. Of 850,000 to 1,200,000 clones in the sample, under 80% were seen once. Sequenced material: memory CD4+ T cells sorted from blood. These receptors were collected from a man aged 18 to 35 in good health. Both conserved end residues are part of each CDR3. The D gene is left open where the match is weak. Clone size, where shown, is once, few, many, or a class for clones that have expanded.

J,V,size,D,DNA,CDR3
TRBJ1-2,TRBV6-6,-,TRBD1,TGTGCCAGCAGTTACACAGGGGGCGGCTACACCTTC,CASSYTGGGYTF
TRBJ1-5,TRBV4-1,-,TRBD1,TGCGCCAGCAGCCCTTGGACAGGGAATAGCAATCAGCCCCAGCATTTT,CASSPWTGNSNQPQHF
TRBJ2-7,TRBV12-5,-,-,TGTGCTAGTGGTTTGGACGTCCGCTACGAGCAGTACTTC,CASGLDVRYEQYF
TRBJ1-2,TRBV6-6,-,-,TGTGCCAGCAGTTACTCGGAGGGAAGCTATGGCTACACCTTC,CASSYSEGSYGYTF
TRBJ1-6,TRBV2,-,-,TGTGCCAGCAGTGTGTCGACTAACCAAGCAGTGTCCTTT,CASSVSTNQAVSF
TRBJ1-1,TRBV14,few,-,TGTGCCAGCAGCCAAGACCTTAACACTGAAGCTTTCTTT,CASSQDLNTEAFF
TRBJ2-7,TRBV7-2,-,-,TGTGCCAGCAGCTTGCGTAGCGGACTTTCCTACGAGCAGTACTTC,CASSLRSGLSYEQYF
TRBJ1-2,TRBV15,-,-,TGTGCCGCCGCGATGGGCGGGGGCTATGGCTACACCTTC,CAAAMGGGYGYTF
TRBJ2-7,TRBV7-9,-,TRBD2,TGTGCCAGCAGCTCCCGGACTAGCGGGGGGGCGTTAGAGCAGTACTTC,CASSSRTSGGALEQYF
TRBJ1-2,TRBV5-4,few,-,TGTGCCAGCAGCCCCCTATATGCAGGCGATTATGGCTACACCTTC,CASSPLYAGDYGYTF
TRBJ2-1,TRBV5-1,-,-,TGCGCCAGCAGCTTGGCCATGGGCAGGGTGAATGAGCAGTTCTTC,CASSLAMGRVNEQFF
TRBJ1-2,TRBV29-1,-,-,TGCAGCGTTTTCAGGGATGACGGCTACACCTTC,CSVFRDDGYTF
TRBJ2-3,TRBV4-1,-,TRBD2,TGCGCCAGCAGCCAAGGATGGGGAGGGACGCCAGATACGCAGTATTTT,CASSQGWGGTPDTQYF
TRBJ1-6,TRBV2,-,-,TGTGCCAGCATCTTGAGGGCAGGGAGGAATTCACCCCTCCACTTT,CASILRAGRNSPLHF
TRBJ1-2,TRBV2,-,-,TGTGCCAGCAGTGAAGAGCAGGGATTAACCTATGGCTACACCTTC,CASSEEQGLTYGYTF
TRBJ2-3,TRBV18,-,TRBD2,TGTGCCAGCTCACCCCGAGGTAGCGGGTCCGATACGCAGTATTTT,CASSPRGSGSDTQYF
TRBJ2-3,TRBV6-1,few,-,TGTGCCAGCAGTGAGACACGAAGAACAGATACGCAGTATTTT,CASSETRRTDTQYF
TRBJ2-1,TRBV11-2,once,TRBD2,TGTGCCAGCAGCCCAGGGACTAGCGGGAGGGCCCAGCAGTTCTTC,CASSPGTSGRAQQFF
TRBJ1-6,TRBV7-9,few,TRBD1,TGTGCCAGCAGCCCAGGGGGCCTAAGGGGAATTTCACCCCTCCACTTT,CASSPGGLRGISPLHF
TRBJ1-5,TRBV6-1,few,-,TGTGCCAGCAGAGGGGACGTCCAGCCCCAGCATTTT,CASRGDVQPQHF
TRBJ2-7,TRBV5-1,-,-,TGCGCCAGCAGCTTAGGCGGCTCGACCCTCCTTGAGCAGTACTTC,CASSLGGSTLLEQYF
TRBJ1-1,TRBV10-2,-,-,TGCGCCAGCAACCGGGCCGGAAACACTGAAGCTTTCTTT,CASNRAGNTEAFF
TRBJ1-2,TRBV28,-,TRBD1,TGTGCCAGCAGCCCAATTGGACAGGGCATCTATGGCTACACCTTC,CASSPIGQGIYGYTF
TRBJ2-3,TRBV13,-,TRBD2,TGTGCCAGCAGCTTAGAAGGTTGGCGGACTAGCGGGGGGGATGGTTATCCAGATACGCAGTATTTT,CASSLEGWRTSGGDGYPDTQYF
TRBJ1-2,TRBV7-2,-,-,TGTGCCAGCAGCCCCGTGATGGGGTATGGCTACACCTTC,CASSPVMGYGYTF
TRBJ1-1,TRBV29-1,few,-,TGCAGCGTTGATGGTCAGAACACTGAAGCTTTCTTT,CSVDGQNTEAFF
TRBJ1-1,TRBV6-5,-,-,TGTGCCAGCAGTTACGGTAGGAACACTGAAGCTTTCTTT,CASSYGRNTEAFF
TRBJ2-3,TRBV4-3,-,-,TGCGCCAGCAGCTACACTAGCACAGATACGCAGTATTTT,CASSYTSTDTQYF
TRBJ2-7,TRBV7-3,-,-,TGTGCCAGCAGCTTAGATTCATCTACTAATCAGTACTTC,CASSLDSSTNQYF
TRBJ1-5,TRBV19,once,-,TGTGCCAGTAAACACAGGGAAGGACTCAATCAGCCCCAGCATTTT,CASKHREGLNQPQHF
TRBJ1-1,TRBV5-1,few,-,TGCGCCAGCAGCCCCTTGATTCGGCGGGGGTTCGGCACTGAAGCTTTCTTT,CASSPLIRRGFGTEAFF
TRBJ2-7,TRBV7-9,-,TRBD1,TGTGCCAGCAGCCTAAGCCGGGACAGGGCCTACGAGCAGTACTTC,CASSLSRDRAYEQYF
TRBJ2-1,TRBV9,-,TRBD2,TGTGCCAGCAGCGTGCTTACGGGAGGCTACAATGAGCAGTTCTTC,CASSVLTGGYNEQFF
TRBJ2-5,TRBV5-1,-,TRBD2,TGCGCCAGCAGCTTTGGGCCTAGCGGAGAGACCCAGTACTTC,CASSFGPSGETQYF
TRBJ1-1,TRBV28,many,-,TGTGCCAGCAGTTATAAGGTGAGCAACACTGAAGCTTTCTTT,CASSYKVSNTEAFF
TRBJ2-5,TRBV6-4,-,TRBD1,TGTGCCAGCAGTCGGACAGGGCAAGAGACCCAGTACTTC,CASSRTGQETQYF
TRBJ2-1,TRBV7-9,-,TRBD2,TGTGCCAGCAGCCCCCCTTCGGGGAGGGCCTTCGATGAGCAGTTCTTC,CASSPPSGRAFDEQFF
TRBJ1-3,TRBV6-5,-,-,TGTGCCAGCAGTTACGACTCGAACTCTGGAAACACCATATATTTT,CASSYDSNSGNTIYF
TRBJ2-2,TRBV27,once,-,TGTGCCAGCAGTGGAGGACAGAACACCGGGGAGCTGTTTTTT,CASSGGQNTGELFF
TRBJ2-5,TRBV28,once,TRBD1,TGTGCCAGCGGGGGACAGCCCCAAGAGACCCAGTACTTC,CASGGQPQETQYF
TRBJ1-5,TRBV28,-,-,TGTGCCAGCTGGGTCGGAGGTGCCTTCTTCAATCAGCCCCAGCATTTT,CASWVGGAFFNQPQHF
TRBJ1-1,TRBV7-9,-,-,TGTGCCAGCAGCCCCTTTGGGCAGAGCACTGAAGCTTTCTTT,CASSPFGQSTEAFF
TRBJ2-7,TRBV5-6,-,TRBD2,TGTGCCAGCAGCGGCCTTGGGACTAGTTTCTACGAGCAGTACTTC,CASSGLGTSFYEQYF
TRBJ1-6,TRBV7-8,few,TRBD1,TGTGCCAGCAGCTTCGGGACAGGGGTTTCACCCCTCCACTTT,CASSFGTGVSPLHF
TRBJ2-2,TRBV30,once,TRBD1,TGTGCCGGGTGGGCAGGGGGCCGCACCGGGGAGCTGTTTTTT,CAGWAGGRTGELFF
TRBJ2-7,TRBV5-1,-,-,TGCGCCAGCAGCCTGGGGAACTACGAGCAGTACTTC,CASSLGNYEQYF
TRBJ1-3,TRBV5-6,-,TRBD1,TGTGCCAGCAGCAGAGGGACAGGGCAGATATATTTT,CASSRGTGQIYF
TRBJ2-5,TRBV6-1,many,TRBD2,TGTGCCAGCAGTGGAAATAGCGGGAGTGGAGTAGAGACCCAGTACTTC,CASSGNSGSGVETQYF
TRBJ2-3,TRBV7-2,-,-,TGTGCCAGCAGCTTAGGTGGGGCAAAAACAGATACGCAGTATTTT,CASSLGGAKTDTQYF
TRBJ1-1,TRBV6-6,-,-,TGTGCCGCTACTGGACGGATGAACACTGAAGCTTTCTTT,CAATGRMNTEAFF
TRBJ2-1,TRBV7-2,-,-,TGTGCCAGCAGCTTAGAGGCCAGCACTGAGCAGTTCTTC,CASSLEASTEQFF
TRBJ2-7,TRBV28,-,TRBD2,TGTGCCAGCAGTCCATCTAGCGGGGGGGCCTACGAGCAGTACTTC,CASSPSSGGAYEQYF
TRBJ2-2,TRBV7-7,-,-,TGTGCTAGCAGCTTCACGAACACCGGGGAGCTGTTTTTT,CASSFTNTGELFF
TRBJ1-1,TRBV10-3,many,-,TGTGCCATCAGTGAGATGGGCCAGGGCACTGAAGCTTTCTTT,CAISEMGQGTEAFF
TRBJ1-2,TRBV5-1,few,-,TGCGCCAGCAGCTTGAACGGCGATAACTATGGCTACACCTTC,CASSLNGDNYGYTF
TRBJ1-6,TRBV19,-,TRBD1,TGTGCCAGTAGGTCGGGGGACAGAAAGAATTCACCCCTCCACTTT,CASRSGDRKNSPLHF
TRBJ2-7,TRBV5-1,-,-,TGCGCCAGCAGCTTGGATCCTAGCGCGAAGTACGAGCAGTACTTC,CASSLDPSAKYEQYF